The clone carrying this T cell receptor beta chain was counted a few times. Libraries were prepared by immunoSEQ multiplex PCR; TCRdb keeps only in-frame clonotypes and omits some of them. The sample holds more than 400,000 clones, approximately 95% seen once. This record belongs to a study of shared clonotypes between healthy human individuals. The CDR3 has 15 residues. CDR1 SGHNT and CDR2 YYREEE come from the germline V gene (reference sequence). V lost 3 bases and J lost 7, with 20 bases in between. The V call is TRBV5-4, the J call TRBJ2-7, with D tentatively TRBD1 (5 bases). The sequenced material came from naive CD4+ T cells sorted from blood. Subset: CD45RA+ positively selected. The sequence came from a woman between 25 and 40 years old in good health. The CDR3 region is CASSSSYWRPGEQYF. In nucleotides, the CDR3 is TGTGCCAGCAGCTCTTCGTACTGGAGACCAGGGGAGCAGTACTTC.